Listed below are T cell receptor beta chains from one sample, sequenced in a study of blood T cell repertoires in COVID-19. Libraries were prepared by immunoSEQ multiplex PCR; TCRdb keeps only in-frame clonotypes and omits some of them. The table shows about 190,000 clones, with about four fifths occurring only once. The sequenced material came from peripheral blood. Receptor source: a woman aged 70-85 years with active or convalescent COVID-19. CDR3s include the opening cysteine and the closing phenylalanine or tryptophan. The D gene is left open where the match is weak. Clone sizes are given selectively: once, few, many, or a class where the clone is expanded.

V gene: TRBV19; clone size: few; D gene: -; J gene: TRBJ2-2; CDR3 protein: CASSRGGASTGELFF; CDR3 DNA: TGTGCCAGTAGTAGGGGGGGCGCGAGCACCGGGGAGCTGTTTTTT
V gene: TRBV28; clone size: -; D gene: -; J gene: TRBJ1-5; CDR3 protein: CASRSPFGGNQPQHF; CDR3 DNA: TGTGCCAGCAGATCCCCTTTCGGAGGGAACCAGCCCCAGCATTTT
V gene: TRBV6-2/TRBV6-3; clone size: once; D gene: TRBD2; J gene: TRBJ2-7; CDR3 protein: CASSWLAGGRKEQYF; CDR3 DNA: TGTGCCAGCAGTTGGCTAGCGGGAGGGCGGAAGGAGCAGTACTTC
V gene: TRBV11-1; clone size: -; D gene: TRBD2; J gene: TRBJ2-7; CDR3 protein: CASSLGDYYEQYF; CDR3 DNA: TGTGCCAGCAGCTTAGGGGACTACTACGAGCAGTACTTC
V gene: TRBV24-1; clone size: -; D gene: -; J gene: TRBJ1-2; CDR3 protein: CATSDFNTTGSSNYGYTF; CDR3 DNA: TGTGCCACCAGTGATTTTAACACAACAGGGTCCTCTAACTATGGCTACACCTTC
V gene: TRBV7-9; clone size: once; D gene: -; J gene: TRBJ1-2; CDR3 protein: CASSLDGHPVGGYTF; CDR3 DNA: TGTGCCAGCAGCTTAGATGGCCACCCGGTGGGCGGCTACACCTTC
V gene: TRBV9; clone size: -; D gene: -; J gene: TRBJ1-4; CDR3 protein: CASSVLATNEKLFF; CDR3 DNA: TGTGCCAGCAGCGTATTAGCAACTAATGAAAAACTGTTTTTT
V gene: TRBV28; clone size: -; D gene: -; J gene: TRBJ2-7; CDR3 protein: CASSFAGRSYEQYF; CDR3 DNA: TGTGCCAGCAGTTTCGCAGGGAGGTCCTACGAGCAGTACTTC
V gene: TRBV13; clone size: -; D gene: TRBD1; J gene: TRBJ2-5; CDR3 protein: CASSLNRGQETQYF; CDR3 DNA: TGTGCCAGCAGCTTAAACAGGGGACAAGAGACCCAGTACTTC
V gene: TRBV18; clone size: -; D gene: TRBD2; J gene: TRBJ2-1; CDR3 protein: CASSPPLRGRGNEQFF; CDR3 DNA: TGTGCCAGCTCACCACCTCTCCGCGGGAGAGGCAATGAGCAGTTCTTC
V gene: TRBV25-1; clone size: few; D gene: TRBD1; J gene: TRBJ1-2; CDR3 protein: CASTRTGGYGYTF; CDR3 DNA: TGTGCCAGCACCCGGACAGGGGGTTATGGCTACACCTTC
V gene: TRBV19; clone size: -; D gene: -; J gene: TRBJ2-2; CDR3 protein: CASSIDLRMLARGELFF; CDR3 DNA: TGTGCCAGTAGTATAGATCTCCGAATGCTAGCGCGTGGGGAGCTGTTTTTT
V gene: TRBV2; clone size: -; D gene: TRBD1; J gene: TRBJ1-4; CDR3 protein: CASSQTGFANEKLFF; CDR3 DNA: TGTGCCAGCAGCCAGACAGGGTTTGCTAATGAAAAACTGTTTTTT
V gene: TRBV11-3; clone size: -; D gene: -; J gene: TRBJ1-6; CDR3 protein: CASSPLTHNSPLHF; CDR3 DNA: TGTGCCAGCAGCCCCCTAACCCATAATTCACCCCTCCACTTT
V gene: TRBV2; clone size: -; D gene: -; J gene: TRBJ2-7; CDR3 protein: CASSPQPRYEQYF; CDR3 DNA: TGTGCCAGCAGCCCACAACCTAGATACGAGCAGTACTTC
V gene: TRBV7-6; clone size: medium-sized; D gene: -; J gene: TRBJ2-7; CDR3 protein: CASSLQGGERPYEQYF; CDR3 DNA: TGTGCCAGCAGCCTACAGGGAGGGGAACGGCCCTACGAGCAGTACTTC
V gene: TRBV5-1; clone size: -; D gene: -; J gene: TRBJ2-3; CDR3 protein: CASSLTSTDTQYF; CDR3 DNA: TGCGCCAGCAGCTTGACTAGCACAGATACGCAGTATTTT
V gene: TRBV7-3; clone size: -; D gene: TRBD2; J gene: TRBJ2-3; CDR3 protein: CASSHSGTYGDTQYF; CDR3 DNA: TGTGCCAGCAGCCACAGCGGGACCTATGGAGATACGCAGTATTTT
V gene: TRBV7-9; clone size: -; D gene: TRBD2; J gene: TRBJ2-5; CDR3 protein: CASSLGTGLAEGRTQYF; CDR3 DNA: TGTGCCAGCAGCTTAGGAACTGGACTAGCGGAGGGTCGGACCCAGTACTTC
V gene: TRBV30; clone size: -; D gene: -; J gene: TRBJ1-2; CDR3 protein: CAWSVRRAGLGYTF; CDR3 DNA: TGTGCCTGGAGTGTACGCAGGGCAGGGCTCGGCTACACCTTC
V gene: TRBV5-1; clone size: -; D gene: TRBD2; J gene: TRBJ2-1; CDR3 protein: CASSLSGSSYNEQFF; CDR3 DNA: TGCGCCAGCAGTCTTAGCGGGAGCTCCTACAATGAGCAGTTCTTC
V gene: TRBV19; clone size: once; D gene: TRBD2; J gene: TRBJ2-1; CDR3 protein: CASSALTSGRQFF; CDR3 DNA: TGTGCCAGTAGTGCCCTCACTAGCGGAAGGCAGTTCTTC
V gene: TRBV6-6; clone size: many; D gene: -; J gene: TRBJ2-7; CDR3 protein: CASSYNSVQGQYF; CDR3 DNA: TGTGCCAGCAGTTACAATTCGGTTCAGGGGCAGTACTTC
V gene: TRBV19; clone size: -; D gene: -; J gene: TRBJ1-5; CDR3 protein: CASSRENQPQHF; CDR3 DNA: TGTGCCAGTAGTCGGGAGAATCAGCCCCAGCATTTT
V gene: TRBV11-3; clone size: medium-sized; D gene: TRBD1; J gene: TRBJ1-6; CDR3 protein: CASSPPSGTEKGPLHF; CDR3 DNA: TGTGCCAGCAGCCCCCCGAGTGGGACAGAGAAAGGACCCCTCCACTTT
V gene: TRBV12-3/TRBV12-4; clone size: -; D gene: -; J gene: TRBJ2-7; CDR3 protein: CASSLQDSYEQYF; CDR3 DNA: TGTGCCAGCAGTTTACAGGACTCCTACGAGCAGTACTTC
V gene: TRBV30; clone size: few; D gene: TRBD2; J gene: TRBJ2-2; CDR3 protein: CAWSEKTSDYTGELFF; CDR3 DNA: TGTGCCTGGAGTGAAAAGACTAGCGATTACACCGGGGAGCTGTTTTTT
V gene: TRBV10-2; clone size: -; D gene: TRBD1; J gene: TRBJ1-5; CDR3 protein: CASSIVTGAINQPQHF; CDR3 DNA: TGCGCCAGCAGTATCGTGACAGGGGCGATTAATCAGCCCCAGCATTTT
V gene: TRBV6-5; clone size: -; D gene: TRBD1; J gene: TRBJ2-7; CDR3 protein: CASKGTGGSYEQYF; CDR3 DNA: TGTGCCAGCAAAGGGACAGGGGGTTCCTACGAGCAGTACTTC
V gene: TRBV5-8; clone size: -; D gene: TRBD2; J gene: TRBJ2-3; CDR3 protein: CASSPAKAGVGGADTQYF; CDR3 DNA: TGTGCCAGCAGCCCGGCGAAAGCGGGAGTCGGGGGGGCAGATACGCAGTATTTT
V gene: TRBV10-3; clone size: -; D gene: TRBD1; J gene: TRBJ1-5; CDR3 protein: CASKGAKGNQPQHF; CDR3 DNA: TGTGCCAGCAAGGGGGCGAAGGGGAATCAGCCCCAGCATTTT
V gene: TRBV5-6; clone size: -; D gene: -; J gene: TRBJ1-4; CDR3 protein: CASSLGRQGQEEKLFF; CDR3 DNA: TGTGCCAGCAGCTTGGGGCGGCAGGGGCAGGAGGAAAAACTGTTTTTT
V gene: TRBV2; clone size: -; D gene: -; J gene: TRBJ2-1; CDR3 protein: CASSETDPTVAEQFF; CDR3 DNA: TGTGCCAGCAGTGAGACGGATCCGACAGTCGCTGAGCAGTTCTTC
V gene: TRBV7-3; clone size: -; D gene: TRBD1; J gene: TRBJ1-6; CDR3 protein: CASSLTGVGSPLHF; CDR3 DNA: TGTGCCAGCAGCCTAACAGGGGTCGGATCACCCCTCCACTTT
V gene: TRBV3-1/TRBV3-2; clone size: -; D gene: -; J gene: TRBJ1-6; CDR3 protein: CASSQADSYNSPLHF; CDR3 DNA: TGTGCCAGCAGCCAAGCGGACAGTTATAATTCACCCCTCCACTTT
V gene: TRBV4-2; clone size: -; D gene: TRBD2; J gene: TRBJ2-2; CDR3 protein: CASSLGLADPGTGELFF; CDR3 DNA: TGTGCCAGCAGCTTAGGACTAGCCGACCCTGGTACCGGGGAGCTGTTTTTT
V gene: TRBV7-6; clone size: -; D gene: TRBD2; J gene: TRBJ2-1; CDR3 protein: CASSKQAGGAYNEQFF; CDR3 DNA: TGTGCCAGCAGCAAACAAGCGGGAGGAGCCTACAATGAGCAGTTCTTC
V gene: TRBV11-1; clone size: -; D gene: TRBD1; J gene: TRBJ1-1; CDR3 protein: CASSSQGAYTEAFF; CDR3 DNA: TGTGCCAGCAGTTCTCAGGGGGCTTATACTGAAGCTTTCTTT
V gene: TRBV9; clone size: -; D gene: -; J gene: TRBJ2-5; CDR3 protein: CASSVVEGPKGTQYF; CDR3 DNA: TGTGCCAGCAGCGTAGTTGAGGGCCCGAAGGGGACCCAGTACTTC
V gene: TRBV7-9; clone size: -; D gene: -; J gene: TRBJ2-2; CDR3 protein: CASSLQGSTAGELFF; CDR3 DNA: TGTGCCAGCAGCTTACAGGGAAGCACGGCCGGGGAGCTGTTTTTT
V gene: TRBV2; clone size: -; D gene: -; J gene: TRBJ2-7; CDR3 protein: CASSEIGAGMAYEQYF; CDR3 DNA: TGTGCCAGCAGTGAAATAGGGGCGGGAATGGCCTACGAGCAGTACTTC
V gene: TRBV19; clone size: -; D gene: -; J gene: TRBJ2-5; CDR3 protein: CASSIGGTETQYF; CDR3 DNA: TGTGCCAGTAGTATAGGGGGCACAGAGACCCAGTACTTC
V gene: TRBV14; clone size: once; D gene: TRBD2; J gene: TRBJ2-5; CDR3 protein: CASSAQTSGRTKTYF; CDR3 DNA: TGTGCCAGCAGCGCCCAAACTAGCGGGAGGACAAAAACGTACTTC
V gene: TRBV24-1; clone size: -; D gene: TRBD1; J gene: TRBJ2-1; CDR3 protein: CATSPGTGIYNEQFF; CDR3 DNA: TGTGCCACCAGTCCCGGGACAGGGATTTATAATGAGCAGTTCTTC
V gene: TRBV18; clone size: -; D gene: -; J gene: TRBJ1-3; CDR3 protein: CASSRTEDGSSGNTIYF; CDR3 DNA: TGTGCCAGCTCCCGCACTGAGGACGGGAGCTCTGGAAACACCATATATTTT
V gene: TRBV7-9; clone size: few; D gene: -; J gene: TRBJ1-5; CDR3 protein: CASSSSDGLNQPQHF; CDR3 DNA: TGTGCCAGCAGCTCTTCGGACGGACTGAATCAGCCCCAGCATTTT
V gene: TRBV6-2/TRBV6-3; clone size: -; D gene: TRBD2; J gene: TRBJ2-5; CDR3 protein: CASSNPGTGGAEETQYF; CDR3 DNA: TGTGCCAGCAGTAACCCGGGGACGGGAGGGGCTGAAGAGACCCAGTACTTC
V gene: TRBV29-1; clone size: few; D gene: TRBD1; J gene: TRBJ2-6; CDR3 protein: CSVRDSASGANVLTF; CDR3 DNA: TGCAGCGTTCGGGACAGCGCCTCTGGGGCCAACGTCCTGACTTTC
V gene: TRBV19; clone size: -; D gene: -; J gene: TRBJ2-7; CDR3 protein: CASSIGRTSRHEQYF; CDR3 DNA: TGTGCCAGTAGTATAGGTAGGACATCTCGCCACGAGCAGTACTTC
V gene: TRBV30; clone size: -; D gene: -; J gene: TRBJ1-5; CDR3 protein: CAWSVQVLQPQHF; CDR3 DNA: TGTGCCTGGAGTGTACAGGTTCTTCAGCCCCAGCATTTT
V gene: TRBV6-5; clone size: -; D gene: TRBD1; J gene: TRBJ1-1; CDR3 protein: CASRPTQGGSTEAFF; CDR3 DNA: TGTGCCAGCAGACCGACACAGGGGGGGAGCACTGAAGCTTTCTTT
V gene: TRBV5-4; clone size: -; D gene: TRBD2; J gene: TRBJ2-1; CDR3 protein: CASNEGGTRDEQFF; CDR3 DNA: TGTGCCAGCAATGAAGGGGGGACTAGGGATGAGCAGTTCTTC
V gene: TRBV7-9; clone size: -; D gene: TRBD1; J gene: TRBJ2-7; CDR3 protein: CASSLGRGTASYEQYF; CDR3 DNA: TGTGCCAGCAGCTTAGGTCGAGGGACAGCTAGCTACGAGCAGTACTTC
V gene: TRBV6-5; clone size: -; D gene: TRBD2; J gene: TRBJ2-1; CDR3 protein: CASRPGLAGAGGIF; CDR3 DNA: TGTGCCAGCAGACCGGGACTAGCGGGAGCGGGTGGGATCTTC
V gene: TRBV2; clone size: -; D gene: TRBD2; J gene: TRBJ2-1; CDR3 protein: CASRAGTSGKNEQFF; CDR3 DNA: TGTGCCAGCAGGGCCGGGACTAGCGGGAAAAATGAGCAGTTCTTC
V gene: TRBV7-2; clone size: -; D gene: -; J gene: TRBJ1-1; CDR3 protein: CARGTRGLNTEAFF; CDR3 DNA: TGTGCCAGGGGGACTAGAGGCTTGAACACTGAAGCTTTCTTT
V gene: TRBV29-1; clone size: -; D gene: -; J gene: TRBJ1-4; CDR3 protein: CSARSGVVREKLFF; CDR3 DNA: TGCAGCGCCCGATCCGGAGTGGTGCGCGAAAAACTGTTTTTT